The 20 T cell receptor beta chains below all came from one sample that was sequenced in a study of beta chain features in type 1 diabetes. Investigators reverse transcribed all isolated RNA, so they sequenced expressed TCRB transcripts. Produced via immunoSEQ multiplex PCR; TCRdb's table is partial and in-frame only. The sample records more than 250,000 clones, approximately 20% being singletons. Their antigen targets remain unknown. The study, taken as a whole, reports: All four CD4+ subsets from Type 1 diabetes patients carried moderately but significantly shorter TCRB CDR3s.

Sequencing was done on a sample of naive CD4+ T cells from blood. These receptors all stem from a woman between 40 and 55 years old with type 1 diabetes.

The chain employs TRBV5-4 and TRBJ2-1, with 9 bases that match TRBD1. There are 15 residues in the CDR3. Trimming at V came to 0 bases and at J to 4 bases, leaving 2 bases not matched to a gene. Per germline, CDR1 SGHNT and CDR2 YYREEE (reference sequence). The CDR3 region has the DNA TGTGCCAGCAGCTTGGCCGGGACAGGGTACAATGAGCAGTTCTTC. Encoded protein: CASSLAGTGYNEQFF. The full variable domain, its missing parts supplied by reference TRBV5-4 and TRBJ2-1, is ETGVTQSPTHLIKTRGQQVTLRCSSQSGHNTVSWYQQALGQGPQFIFQYYREEENGRGNFPPRFSGLQFPNYSSELNVNALELDDSALYLCASSLAGTGYNEQFFGPGTRLTVL.

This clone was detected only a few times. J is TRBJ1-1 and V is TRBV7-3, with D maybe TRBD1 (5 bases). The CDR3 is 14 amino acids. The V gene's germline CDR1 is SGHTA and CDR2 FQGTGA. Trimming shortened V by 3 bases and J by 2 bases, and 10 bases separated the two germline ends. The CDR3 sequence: CASSLSRANTEAFF. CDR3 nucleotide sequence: TGTGCCAGCAGCTTGTCCAGGGCTAACACTGAAGCTTTCTTT.

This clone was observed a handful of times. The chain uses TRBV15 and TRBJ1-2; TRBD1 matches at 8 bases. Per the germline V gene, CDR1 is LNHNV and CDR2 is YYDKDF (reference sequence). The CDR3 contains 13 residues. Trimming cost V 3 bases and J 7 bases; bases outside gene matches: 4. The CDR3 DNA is TGTGCCACCAGCAGCGACAGGGGCCGTGGCTACACCTTC. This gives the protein CATSSDRGRGYTF.

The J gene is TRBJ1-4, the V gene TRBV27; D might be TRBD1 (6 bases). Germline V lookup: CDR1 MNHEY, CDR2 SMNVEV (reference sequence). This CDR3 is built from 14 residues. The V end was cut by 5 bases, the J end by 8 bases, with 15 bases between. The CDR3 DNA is TGTGCCAGCAGTCCTAGCCAGGGGCGCGAAAAACTGTTTTTT. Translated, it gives CASSPSQGREKLFF. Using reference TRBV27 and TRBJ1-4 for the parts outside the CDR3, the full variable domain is EAQVTQNPRYLITVTGKKLTVTCSQNMNHEYMSWYRQDPGLGLRQIYYSMNVEVTDKGDVPEGYKVSRKEKRNFPLILESPSPNQTSLYFCASSPSQGREKLFFGSGTQLSVL.

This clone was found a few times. In DNA, the CDR3 is TGTGCCAGCAGCCCAGAAGAGACCCAGTACTTC. Translation: CASSPEETQYF. The rearrangement uses TRBV6-6 and TRBJ2-5; D gene uncertain. Per the germline V gene, CDR1 is MNHNY and CDR2 is SVGAGI (reference sequence). Trimming removed 6 bases at V and 3 bases at J, with 5 bases between. This CDR3 contains 11 residues.

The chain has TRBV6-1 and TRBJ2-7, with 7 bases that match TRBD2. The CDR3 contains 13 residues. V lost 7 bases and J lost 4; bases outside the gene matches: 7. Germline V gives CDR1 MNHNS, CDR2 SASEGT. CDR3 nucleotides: TGTGCCAGCACGGCGGGAGCAGTGTACGAGCAGTACTTC. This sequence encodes CASTAGAVYEQYF.

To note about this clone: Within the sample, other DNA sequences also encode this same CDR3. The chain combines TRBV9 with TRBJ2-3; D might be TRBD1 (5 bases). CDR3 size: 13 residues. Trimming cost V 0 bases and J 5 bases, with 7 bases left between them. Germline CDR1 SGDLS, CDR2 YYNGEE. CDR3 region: CASSVATGDTQYF. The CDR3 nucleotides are TGTGCCAGCAGCGTAGCTACAGGAGATACGCAGTATTTT.

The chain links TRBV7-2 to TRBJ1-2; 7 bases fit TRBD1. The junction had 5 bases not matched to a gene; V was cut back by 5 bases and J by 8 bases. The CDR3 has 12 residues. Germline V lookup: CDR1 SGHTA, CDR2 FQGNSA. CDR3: CASSLGQPGYTF. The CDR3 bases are TGTGCCAGCAGCCTGGGACAGCCCGGCTACACCTTC.

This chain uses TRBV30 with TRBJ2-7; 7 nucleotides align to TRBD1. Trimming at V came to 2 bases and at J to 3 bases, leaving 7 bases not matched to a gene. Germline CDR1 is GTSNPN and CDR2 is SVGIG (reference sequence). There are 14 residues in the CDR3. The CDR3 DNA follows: TGTGCCTGGAGTCGAGGGGGCTCTGACTACGAGCAGTACTTC. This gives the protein CAWSRGGSDYEQYF.

In DNA form, the CDR3 reads TGTGCCAGCAGCTCCCTGGGACTAGCGGGGGCTAGTGAGCAGTTCTTC. It yields the protein CASSSLGLAGASEQFF. This rearrangement joins TRBV5-4 to TRBJ2-1; TRBD2 agrees at 14 bases. This CDR3 region has 16 residues. With 3 bases clipped from V and 9 bases from J, the junction kept 8 bases outside the gene matches. Germline CDR1 reads SGHNT; CDR2 reads YYREEE (reference sequence).

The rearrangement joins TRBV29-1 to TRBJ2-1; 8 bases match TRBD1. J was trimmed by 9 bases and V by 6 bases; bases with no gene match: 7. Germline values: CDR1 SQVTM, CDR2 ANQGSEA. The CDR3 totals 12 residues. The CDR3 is CSVTDRASEQFF. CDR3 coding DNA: TGCAGCGTCACGGACAGGGCCAGTGAGCAGTTCTTC.

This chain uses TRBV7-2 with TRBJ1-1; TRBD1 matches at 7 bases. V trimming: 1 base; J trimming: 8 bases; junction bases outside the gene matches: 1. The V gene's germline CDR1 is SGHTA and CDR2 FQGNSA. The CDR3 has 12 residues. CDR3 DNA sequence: TGTGCCAGCAGCTTAGAGGGGGCGGAAGCTTTCTTT. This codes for CASSLEGAEAFF.

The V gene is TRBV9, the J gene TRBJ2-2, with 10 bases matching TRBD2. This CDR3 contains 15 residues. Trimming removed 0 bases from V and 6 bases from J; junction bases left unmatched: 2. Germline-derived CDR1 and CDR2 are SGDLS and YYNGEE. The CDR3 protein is CASSVATSGAGELFF. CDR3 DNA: TGTGCCAGCAGCGTAGCTACTAGCGGGGCCGGGGAGCTGTTTTTT.

The CDR3 DNA follows: TGTGCCAGCTCACCTGGAGGGAGTCAGCCCCAGCATTTT. It codes for CASSPGGSQPQHF. The chain couples TRBV18 to TRBJ1-5, with no clear D. Between the trimmed V and J ends, which lost 3 bases and 6 bases, there was a span of 9 bases. The germline CDR1 and CDR2 sequences are KGHSH and LQKENI. The CDR3 extends over 13 amino acids.

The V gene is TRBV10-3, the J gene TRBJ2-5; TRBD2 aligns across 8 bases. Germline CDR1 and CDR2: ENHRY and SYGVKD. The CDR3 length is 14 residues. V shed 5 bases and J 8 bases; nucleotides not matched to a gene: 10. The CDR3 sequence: CAISSSGSSPTQYF. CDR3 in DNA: TGTGCCATCAGTTCTAGCGGGTCCTCACCTACCCAGTACTTC.

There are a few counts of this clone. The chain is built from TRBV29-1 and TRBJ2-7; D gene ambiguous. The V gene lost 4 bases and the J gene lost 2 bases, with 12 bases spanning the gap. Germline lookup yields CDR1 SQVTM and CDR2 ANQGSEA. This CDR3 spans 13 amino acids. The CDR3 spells CSVAIATPYEQYF. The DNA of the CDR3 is TGCAGCGTTGCCATCGCAACACCCTACGAGCAGTACTTC.

The CDR3 here is CASSSEGLGIDTQYF. CDR3 DNA: TGTGCCAGCAGTTCCGAGGGACTAGGTATAGATACGCAGTATTTT. The V call is TRBV28, the J call TRBJ2-3; the match to TRBD2 covers 8 bases. This CDR3 contains 15 residues. V shed 4 bases and J 5 bases; nucleotides not matched to a gene: 8. Germline V gene sequence: CDR1 MDHEN, CDR2 SYDVKM.

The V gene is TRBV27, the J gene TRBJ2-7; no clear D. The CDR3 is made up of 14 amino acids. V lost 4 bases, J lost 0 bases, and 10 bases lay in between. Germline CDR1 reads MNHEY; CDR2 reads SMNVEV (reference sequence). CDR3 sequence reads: CASSSAGTSYEQYF. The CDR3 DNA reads TGTGCCAGCAGTTCTGCAGGAACCTCCTACGAGCAGTACTTC.

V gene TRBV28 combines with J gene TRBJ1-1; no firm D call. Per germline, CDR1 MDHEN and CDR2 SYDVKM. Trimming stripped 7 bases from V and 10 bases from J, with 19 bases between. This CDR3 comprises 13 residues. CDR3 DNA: TGTGCCAGCATAAGGAAGCGGGAAACAACAGCTTTCTTT. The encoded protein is CASIRKRETTAFF.

As DNA, the CDR3 is TGTGCCAGCTCACCAAAGGCACGGGGGATCGGGGATACGCAGTATTTT. It is translated as CASSPKARGIGDTQYF. The V call is TRBV18, the J call TRBJ2-3, with D perhaps TRBD2 (6 bases). The CDR3 totals 16 residues. CDR1 and CDR2 from the germline V gene are KGHSH and LQKENI. With 2 bases removed from V and 6 bases from J, the gap between germline ends came to 18 bases. Based on the CDR3 plus reference TRBV18 and TRBJ2-3, the full variable domain is NAGVMQNPRHLVRRRGQEARLRCSPMKGHSHVYWYRQLPEEGLKFMVYLQKENIIDESGMPKERFSAEFPKEGPSILRIQQVVRGDSAAYFCASSPKARGIGDTQYFGPGTRLTVL.